The clone carrying this T cell receptor beta chain has at least ten counts. Its antigen is not known. CDR3 size: 10 residues. V was pared by 10 bases and J by 5 bases, with 9 bases between. CDR1 and CDR2 from the germline V gene are MNHNS and SASEGT. TCR alpha and beta CDR3 regions were amplified from RNA using iRepertoire nested multiplex PCR. Input was 100-400 ng of tissue mRNA or PBMC total RNA. TCRdb analysed the multiplex PCR reads with MiXCR anew, one entry per CDR3 protein. The repertoire holds fewer than 500,000 distinct CDR3 sequences, with around 38% as singletons. This entry belongs to a study of glioma-infiltrating T cells. Study-wide results and limits: Tissue-blood divergence was below expectation in non-neoplastic patients, above in gliomas.

Specimen: glioma tissue, nonneoplastic brain tissue, or PBMCs (not recorded which). The sequence was obtained from a human donor with low-grade glioma or glioblastoma, undergoing nonglioma brain surgery, or in good health (not recorded which). This chain uses TRBV6-1 with TRBJ2-7; D call uncertain. CDR3 sequence reads: CAIYTDEQYF. CDR3 nucleotide sequence: TGTGCCATCTACACGGACGAGCAGTACTTC.